This entry lists 18 T cell receptor beta chains sequenced from one sample in a study of monozygotic twins with inflammatory bowel disease. TCRdb reprocessed the 5' RACE reads and reports one entry per CDR3 protein, with no DNA. The sample has about 330,000 distinct CDR3 sequences; the top ten hold 2% to 2.5%. Sequenced input: blood. The receptors come from a human donor with ulcerative colitis or Crohn's disease, or a healthy co-twin of an affected twin (not recorded which).

The J gene is TRBJ2-2, the V gene TRBV5-1. The CDR3 consists of 11 residues. Germline V gene data show CDR1 as SGHRS and CDR2 as YFSETQ. Here the CDR3 reads CASGYTGELFF.

V usage is TRBV15 and J usage is TRBJ2-3; TCRdb selects TRBD1, and the lack of DNA leaves this call unchecked. The length of the CDR3 is 14 residues. CDR1 is LNHNV, CDR2 YYDKDF, per germline (reference sequence). The CDR3: CATSRDLDRDTQYF. Full variable domain (outside the CDR3, taken from reference TRBV15 and TRBJ2-3): DAMVIQNPRYQVTQFGKPVTLSCSQTLNHNVMYWYQQKSSQAPKLLFHYYDKDFNNEADTPDNFQSRRPNTSFCFLDIRSPGLGDTAMYLCATSRDLDRDTQYFGPGTRLTVL.

This chain joins TRBV7-2 and TRBJ1-4. The CDR3 is 12 residues long. Germline assignment: CDR1 SGHTA and CDR2 FQGNSA. The CDR3 sequence: CASSLEMGKLFF.

This chain links TRBV6-5 with TRBJ2-2; TCRdb reports TRBD2, a call that lacks DNA to check it against. CDR3 size: 15 residues. Germline CDR1 is MNHEY and CDR2 is SVGAGI. The CDR3 protein is CASSYERVGTGELFF.

The CDR3 sequence is CASSYVAGGPGRGTDTQYF. This rearrangement joins TRBV11-1 to TRBJ2-3; lacking DNA, the TRBD2 call made by TCRdb goes unchecked. The CDR3 has 19 residues. In germline, CDR1 is SGHAT, CDR2 FQDESV (reference sequence).

The chain uses TRBV12-3 or TRBV12-4 and TRBJ2-2. The length of the CDR3 is 14 residues. CDR3 amino acids: CASSMTTTHGELFF.

The rearrangement joins TRBV28 to TRBJ2-3; TCRdb proposes TRBD2, but this gene call is untestable without DNA. CDR3 length equals 13 residues. Per the germline V gene, CDR1 is MDHEN and CDR2 is SYDVKM. The CDR3 loop is CASGTPATDTQYF.

The CDR3 protein is CASSSGVYEQFF. The chain couples TRBV28 to TRBJ2-1; the TCRdb D gene call, TRBD1, has no DNA to confirm it. The CDR3 is 12 residues long. Germline V lookup: CDR1 MDHEN, CDR2 SYDVKM.

The gene calls are TRBV5-4 and TRBJ1-1. There are 16 residues in the CDR3. Germline loops: CDR1 SGHNT, CDR2 YYREEE (reference sequence). The chain's CDR3 is CASSLDRGRVNTEAFF. Full variable domain (outside the CDR3, taken from reference TRBV5-4 and TRBJ1-1): ETGVTQSPTHLIKTRGQQVTLRCSSQSGHNTVSWYQQALGQGPQFIFQYYREEENGRGNFPPRFSGLQFPNYSSELNVNALELDDSALYLCASSLDRGRVNTEAFFGQGTRLTVV.

The genes are TRBV9 and TRBJ2-7. Germline V gene data show CDR1 as SGDLS and CDR2 as YYNGEE. The CDR3 contains 11 residues. The CDR3 is CASSAQAQQYF.

The chain is built from TRBV15 and TRBJ2-5; with no DNA, the TCRdb D assignment of TRBD2 cannot be verified. In germline, CDR1 is LNHNV, CDR2 YYDKDF (reference sequence). CDR3 length: 15 amino acids. The CDR3 here is CATSRVRGVQETQYF.

The rearrangement uses TRBV9 and TRBJ2-7; TCRdb lists TRBD1, though no DNA is available to test this call. Germline CDR1 is SGDLS and CDR2 is YYNGEE. CDR3 length equals 15 residues. Here the CDR3 reads CASSLGTGLSYEQYF.

V gene TRBV7-2 combines with J gene TRBJ1-1; there is no DNA to check the TCRdb D call of TRBD1. Per the germline V gene, CDR1 is SGHTA and CDR2 is FQGNSA. The CDR3 is 14 residues long. The CDR3 spells CASSLARQGGEAFF.

The rearrangement links TRBV7-9 to TRBJ2-7; TCRdb gives TRBD2 as the D gene, but with no DNA this cannot be confirmed. This CDR3 has 14 amino acids. Germline V lookup: CDR1 SEHNR, CDR2 FQNEAQ (reference sequence). CDR3 in amino acids: CASSPGLYTYEQYF.

The chain couples TRBV9 to TRBJ2-1; TCRdb's D call, TRBD1, is unchecked because there is no DNA. Germline V lookup: CDR1 SGDLS, CDR2 YYNGEE. The CDR3 runs to 16 residues. CDR3 protein: CASSGRTSSSYNEQFF.

V and J are TRBV20-1 and TRBJ1-1. CDR1 DFQATT and CDR2 SNEGSKA come from the germline V gene (reference sequence). This CDR3 region has 13 residues. The CDR3 sequence is CSARSGGDTEAFF.

V and J are TRBV19 and TRBJ1-3; the TRBD1 assignment by TCRdb is unverifiable without DNA. This CDR3 contains 15 residues. From germline, CDR1 is LNHDA and CDR2 SQIVND (reference sequence). The CDR3 is CASTPQGSSGNTIYF.

The rearrangement uses TRBV28 and TRBJ2-1; TCRdb proposes TRBD2, but this gene call is untestable without DNA. Germline loops: CDR1 MDHEN, CDR2 SYDVKM. There are 14 residues in the CDR3. The CDR3 region is CASTPGSKRGTNFF.